These 27 T cell receptor beta chains came from one sample sequenced in a study of CD8 T cells in Susac syndrome. After extraction with the RNeasy kit, roughly 0.45 to 1 ug of the RNA was reverse transcribed using random hexamers. Using its own MiXCR run on the immunoSEQ multiplex PCR reads, TCRdb lists one record per CDR3 protein. The table includes over 300,000 distinct CDR3 sequences, about 90% detected once. Sequencing was done on a sample of CD4+ T cells from PBMCs. The source is a human donor with multiple sclerosis.

The chain combines TRBV7-2 with TRBJ2-7, with 9 bases matching TRBD2. This CDR3 region has 16 residues. Losses at the gene ends were 2 bases for V and 4 bases for J; bases not matched to a gene: 9. The germline V gene encodes CDR1 SGHTA and CDR2 FQGNSA. CDR3 sequence reads: CASSLRAGGDQYEQYF. CDR3 bases: TGTGCCAGCAGCTTACGTGCGGGGGGGGATCAATACGAGCAGTACTTC.

This rearrangement joins TRBV19 to TRBJ1-1; D remains unclear. Germline V gene data show CDR1 as LNHDA and CDR2 as SQIVND (reference sequence). The CDR3 consists of 11 residues. V lost 7 bases and J 11 bases, leaving 14 bases between the germline ends. In DNA, the CDR3 is TGTGCCAGTACCCTGACATATAAGGCTTTCTTT. This encodes CASTLTYKAFF.

Note on this clonotype: A much larger clone is a single base away; this may be a read error. The chain has TRBV7-9 and TRBJ1-1; D is uncertain. The V end lost 1 base, the J end lost 4 bases, and 4 bases lay between the germline ends. The CDR3 has 12 amino acids. Germline CDR1 is SEHNR and CDR2 is FQNEAQ (reference sequence). The CDR3 coding sequence is TGTGCCAGCAGCTTAGGGACCACTGAAGCTTTCTTT. As protein: CASSLGTTEAFF.

This chain links TRBV7-2 with TRBJ1-5, with D uncertain. The CDR3 loop spans 15 amino acids. V dropped 3 bases and J dropped 5 bases, with 14 bases sitting between them. CDR1 and CDR2 (germline): SGHTA, FQGNSA. CDR3 DNA sequence: TGTGCCAGCAGCTTGGACGATACCTCACATCAGCCCCAGCATTTT. Translation gives CASSLDDTSHQPQHF. The full variable domain, its missing parts supplied by reference TRBV7-2 and TRBJ1-5, is GAGVSQSPSNKVTEKGKDVELRCDPISGHTALYWYRQSLGQGLEFLIYFQGNSAPDKSGLPSDRFSAERTGGSVSTLTIQRTQQEDSAVYLCASSLDDTSHQPQHFGDGTRLSIL.

The V gene is TRBV29-1, the J gene TRBJ2-5; no clear D. V lost 4 bases and J lost 2, with 11 bases in between. The CDR3 totals 13 residues. Per the germline V gene, CDR1 is SQVTM and CDR2 is ANQGSEA. CDR3 in DNA: TGCAGCGTTGCCACCTTTTCACAAGAGACCCAGTACTTC. Protein sequence: CSVATFSQETQYF.

This clonotype was seen once. V and J are TRBV20-1 and TRBJ2-7, with a tentative D call TRBD2 (6 bases). Per germline, CDR1 DFQATT and CDR2 SNEGSKA (reference sequence). The CDR3 runs to 14 residues. V was cut by 3 bases and J by 5 bases, with 17 bases left in between. The CDR3 region has the DNA TGCAGTGCTAGCTCCGGGGGTATCCCACACGAGCAGTACTTC. Amino acids: CSASSGGIPHEQYF.

CDR3 protein: CSVEDSTYEQYF. CDR3 nucleotides: TGCAGCGTTGAAGACAGCACCTACGAGCAGTACTTC. The J gene is TRBJ2-7, the V gene TRBV29-1; no reliable D call. Germline assignment: CDR1 SQVTM and CDR2 ANQGSEA. There are 12 residues in the CDR3. V was cut by 0 bases and J by 2 bases, with 5 bases left in between.

The chain has TRBV20-1 and TRBJ1-2; D is ambiguous. Trimming took 6 bases from V and 4 from J, leaving 15 bases between them. The length of the CDR3 is 13 residues. Germline loops: CDR1 DFQATT, CDR2 SNEGSKA (reference sequence). CDR3 region: CSAGPGAFYGYTF. DNA of the CDR3: TGCAGTGCCGGCCCCGGAGCCTTCTATGGCTACACCTTC.

The chain couples TRBV29-1 to TRBJ2-1, with a tentative D call TRBD2 (7 bases). Germline assignment: CDR1 SQVTM and CDR2 ANQGSEA. The CDR3 sequence is 14 residues long. Trimming took off 5 bases at V and 6 bases at J, with 17 bases between the two ends. The CDR3 DNA sequence: TGCAGCGTTAACATGGGGGGGCTGGTCAATGAGCAGTTCTTC. Its translation: CSVNMGGLVNEQFF.

The chain uses TRBV20-1 and TRBJ2-1; the D gene could be TRBD1 or TRBD2 (6 bases each). This CDR3 contains 15 residues. Between the trimmed V and J ends, which lost 4 bases and 4 bases, there was a span of 17 bases. Looked up from germline, CDR1 is DFQATT and CDR2 is SNEGSKA (reference sequence). CDR3 sequence: CSANRGRVRYNEQFF. As DNA, the CDR3 is TGCAGTGCTAACCGGGGGCGGGTAAGGTACAATGAGCAGTTCTTC.

This clonotype was counted a single time. The rearrangement uses TRBV7-2 and TRBJ2-3; no clear D. With 2 bases removed from V and 9 bases from J, the gap between germline ends came to 9 bases. Germline V lookup: CDR1 SGHTA, CDR2 FQGNSA. This CDR3 comprises 12 residues. The CDR3 DNA reads TGTGCCAGCAGCTTACCGGTACCCACGCAGTATTTT. It codes for CASSLPVPTQYF.

With regard to this clonotype: An end of the junction does not agree with germline; a read error may underlie this. The chain employs TRBV7-7 and TRBJ2-2, with D tentatively TRBD1 (5 bases). The CDR3 sequence is 15 residues long. The germline V gene encodes CDR1 SSHAT and CDR2 FNYEAQ (reference sequence). The CDR3 nucleotides read TGTGCTAGCAGCTTAGCCCTAGGGGCAGCGGGGGAGCTGTTTTTT. Translation gives CASSLALGAAGELFF.

This clonotype was recorded once. DNA of the CDR3: TGTGCCAGCAGTTTATCGCCGGGACAGGGTGGCAGCTCCTATAATTCACCCCTCCACTTT. It is translated as CASSLSPGQGGSSYNSPLHF. The genes are TRBV27 and TRBJ1-6; 9 bases are shared with TRBD1. The germline V gene has CDR1 MNHEY and CDR2 SMNVEV (reference sequence). J lost 0 bases, V lost 0 bases, and 9 bases had no gene match. This CDR3 has 20 residues.

J is TRBJ1-2 and V is TRBV7-9; 9 bases fit TRBD1. This CDR3 region has 14 residues. The germline V gene encodes CDR1 SEHNR and CDR2 FQNEAQ (reference sequence). The V segment lost 6 bases and the J segment 5 bases; nucleotides outside the gene matches: 7. The CDR3 region is CASSSRQGEYGYTF. CDR3 in DNA: TGTGCCAGCAGTTCGAGACAGGGGGAGTATGGCTACACCTTC.

V and J are TRBV7-2 and TRBJ1-1; D not certain. The CDR3 has 16 residues. V was cut by 0 bases and J by 2 bases, with 13 bases left in between. Germline CDR1 reads SGHTA; CDR2 reads FQGNSA. In nucleotides, the CDR3 is TGTGCCAGCAGCTTAGCTGGGCACACTCTCAACACTGAAGCTTTCTTT. Residues: CASSLAGHTLNTEAFF.

The rearrangement links TRBV4-2 to TRBJ2-1; the match to TRBD2 covers 8 bases. Germline loops: CDR1 LGHNA, CDR2 YNFKEQ. The CDR3 consists of 15 residues. V lost 5 bases and J lost 5; bases outside the gene matches: 8. Here the CDR3 reads CASSFALAVDNEQFF. Here the CDR3 DNA reads TGTGCCAGCAGCTTCGCACTAGCGGTAGACAATGAGCAGTTCTTC.

This clonotype was counted between two and nine times. This chain uses TRBV6-5 with TRBJ2-3; D remains unclear. CDR1 is MNHEY, CDR2 SVGAGI, per germline. Between the trimmed V and J ends, which lost 0 bases and 2 bases, there was a span of 3 bases. CDR3 length equals 13 residues. Here the CDR3 reads CASSYSSTDTQYF. CDR3 coding DNA: TGTGCCAGCAGTTACTCCTCCACAGATACGCAGTATTTT.

The chain couples TRBV7-3 to TRBJ2-3; 8 bases are shared with TRBD2. The length of the CDR3 is 13 residues. Germline CDR1 SGHTA, CDR2 FQGTGA. The V segment lost 7 bases and the J segment 1 base; nucleotides outside the gene matches: 1. This CDR3 reads CASNSGGTDTQYF. In DNA form, the CDR3 reads TGTGCCAGCAATAGCGGGGGCACAGATACGCAGTATTTT.

V gene TRBV6-5 combines with J gene TRBJ1-4, with TRBD1 matching over 11 bases. The CDR3 sequence is 17 residues long. Germline V gene sequence: CDR1 MNHEY, CDR2 SVGAGI. V lost 5 bases, J lost 2 bases, and 7 bases stayed unmatched. The CDR3 DNA is TGTGCCAGCAGTAACGGACAGGGGGCGCCGACTAATGAAAAACTGTTTTTT. Protein product: CASSNGQGAPTNEKLFF.

The V call is TRBV9, the J call TRBJ2-5, with D uncertain. The CDR3 extends over 12 amino acids. The V end was cut by 4 bases, the J end by 1 base, with 5 bases between. Germline lookup yields CDR1 SGDLS and CDR2 YYNGEE. The chain's CDR3 is CASSPIQETQYF. DNA for the CDR3: TGTGCCAGCAGCCCGATCCAAGAGACCCAGTACTTC.

The chain has TRBV3-1 and TRBJ1-2, with TRBD1 identical over 10 bases. The germline V gene encodes CDR1 LGHDT and CDR2 YNNKEL (reference sequence). V shed 4 bases and J 7 bases; nucleotides not matched to a gene: 9. This CDR3 has 15 residues. The CDR3: CASSRGQGESSGYTF. CDR3 nucleotides: TGTGCCAGCAGCCGTGGACAGGGGGAGTCAAGTGGCTACACCTTC.

The count of this clonotype is one. The J gene is TRBJ2-3, the V gene TRBV3-1; weak D call: TRBD2 (6 bases). The CDR3 is made up of 19 amino acids. Germline lookup yields CDR1 LGHDT and CDR2 YNNKEL (reference sequence). With 4 bases removed from V and 1 base from J, the gap between germline ends came to 24 bases. The DNA for the CDR3 is TGTGCCAGCAGCCTCCTAGCCCTTGGAGCCAGCGGGCGCACAGATACGCAGTATTTT. Translating gives CASSLLALGASGRTDTQYF.

The chain recombines TRBV20-1 with TRBJ2-3; 12 bases map to TRBD2. CDR1 is DFQATT and CDR2 is SNEGSKA in the germline V gene (reference sequence). The ends lost 2 bases at V and 3 bases at J; junction bases unmatched: 15. The CDR3 is 19 amino acids. In nucleotides, the CDR3 is TGCAGTGCTAGAAAGCCGGACAGGGGTGGACTAGCGGGGACAGATACGCAGTATTTT. Protein sequence: CSARKPDRGGLAGTDTQYF.

The chain combines TRBV20-1 with TRBJ2-1; D is undetermined. Between the trimmed V and J ends, which lost 8 bases and 9 bases, there was a span of 20 bases. This CDR3 has 13 amino acids. Germline lookup yields CDR1 DFQATT and CDR2 SNEGSKA (reference sequence). The CDR3: CSLPTPAVGEQFF. In DNA, the CDR3 is TGCAGTCTACCTACCCCGGCGGTGGGTGAGCAGTTCTTC.

J is TRBJ2-1 and V is TRBV7-8; 7 bases are shared with TRBD2. V lost 6 bases to trimming and J lost 0 bases; unmatched junction nucleotides: 11. Germline V gives CDR1 SGHVS, CDR2 FQNEAQ. This CDR3 region has 17 residues. CDR3 in amino acids: CASSHTSVESSYNEQFF. DNA for the CDR3: TGTGCCAGCAGTCACACTAGCGTTGAGAGCTCCTACAATGAGCAGTTCTTC.

J is TRBJ1-5 and V is TRBV6-1, with 8 bases fitting TRBD1. CDR3 length: 13 amino acids. The trim removed 8 bases at V and 1 base at J, leaving 1 base unmatched. Germline loops: CDR1 MNHNS, CDR2 SASEGT. CDR3 in amino acids: CASDRGSNQPQHF. Here the CDR3 DNA reads TGTGCCAGCGACAGGGGAAGCAATCAGCCCCAGCATTTT.

The chain recombines TRBV7-2 with TRBJ2-2; D gene ambiguous. The CDR3 is made up of 15 amino acids. CDR1 and CDR2 (germline): SGHTA, FQGNSA. V shed 5 bases and J shed 0 bases, with 10 bases lying between them. Written as DNA, the CDR3 is TGTGCCAGCAGCCAAGGGTTGGCGAACACCGGGGAGCTGTTTTTT. Translating gives CASSQGLANTGELFF.